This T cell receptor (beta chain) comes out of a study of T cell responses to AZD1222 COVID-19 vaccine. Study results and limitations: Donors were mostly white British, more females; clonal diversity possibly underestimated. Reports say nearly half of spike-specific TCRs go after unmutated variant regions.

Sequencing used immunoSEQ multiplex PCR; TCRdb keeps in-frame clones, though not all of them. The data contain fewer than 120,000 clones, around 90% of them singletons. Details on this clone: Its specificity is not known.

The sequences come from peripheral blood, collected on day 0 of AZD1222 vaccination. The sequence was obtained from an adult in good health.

The CDR3 nucleotides are TGTGCCAGCGGGGGACTCACGGGAACAACTAATGAAAAACTGTTTTTT. As protein: CASGGLTGTTNEKLFF. The gene calls are TRBV28 and TRBJ1-4, with D tentatively TRBD1 (5 bases). V was clipped by 8 bases and J by 0 bases, with 16 bases between them. The CDR3 consists of 16 residues. CDR1 and CDR2 from the germline V gene are MDHEN and SYDVKM.